A single sample gave rise to the 9 T cell receptor beta chains below, sequenced in a study of patients and donors after allogeneic stem cell transplantation. TCRdb re-called the RT-PCR reads with MiXCR, one entry per CDR3 protein. The sample carries about a million distinct CDR3 sequences, about a sixth recorded once. Material: blood, either unsorted or a sorted T cell fraction (not recorded which). Source of these receptors: a human donor who was either an allogeneic HSCT recipient or a stem cell or donor lymphocyte infusion donor (not recorded which). It is not recorded whose cells these are; they may come from a transplant donor.

At least ten counts were recorded for this clonotype. This sequence joins TRBV7-8 and TRBJ2-4; possible D gene TRBD2, 5 bases. Germline V lookup: CDR1 SGHVS, CDR2 FQNEAQ. The CDR3 extends over 14 amino acids. V lost 7 bases and J 0 bases, leaving 10 bases between the germline ends. Written as DNA, the CDR3 is TGTGCCAGCACTCCCGGGGTAGCCAAAAACATTCAGTACTTC. It encodes CASTPGVAKNIQYF. Together with reference TRBV7-8 and TRBJ2-4, the CDR3 gives the full variable domain: GAGVSQSPRYKVAKRGQDVALRCDPISGHVSLFWYQQALGQGPEFLTYFQNEAQLDKSGLPSDRFFAERPEGSVSTLKIQRTQQEDSAVYLCASTPGVAKNIQYFGAGTRLSVL.

The chain has TRBV6-1 and TRBJ1-2; TRBD1 matches 7 bases. Trimming cost V 7 bases and J 7 bases; bases outside gene matches: 12. The CDR3 consists of 14 residues. CDR1 MNHNS and CDR2 SASEGT come from the germline V gene. This CDR3 reads CASINDREGGGYTF. The CDR3 DNA is TGTGCCAGCATCAACGACAGGGAAGGTGGTGGCTACACCTTC.

This clonotype was seen ten or more times. This rearrangement joins TRBV20-1 to TRBJ1-2; 9 positions match TRBD1. The CDR3 spans 16 residues. V was clipped by 2 bases and J by 4 bases; unmatched bases: 11. Germline V gene lookup returns CDR1 DFQATT and CDR2 SNEGSKA (reference sequence). CDR3 protein: CSARPRGTGSGYGYTF. For the CDR3, the DNA is TGCAGTGCTAGACCTCGGGGGACAGGGTCTGGCTATGGCTACACCTTC.

This clonotype has a handful of counts. The V gene is TRBV7-3, the J gene TRBJ2-3; 9 positions agree with TRBD2. The V gene end was trimmed by 5 bases and the J gene end by 6 bases; junction bases not matched to a gene: 12. The CDR3 length is 16 residues. Germline CDR1 and CDR2: SGHTA and FQGTGA. The chain's CDR3 is CASSLGNSGGQDTQYF. For the CDR3, the DNA is TGTGCCAGCAGCCTGGGTAATAGCGGGGGACAGGATACGCAGTATTTT.

The CDR3 DNA is TGTGCCAGCAGCCCAACTAGCGGGGCGAACTACAATGAGCAGTTCTTC. This codes for CASSPTSGANYNEQFF. The chain uses TRBV12-3 or TRBV12-4 and TRBJ2-1; TRBD2 aligns across 10 bases. J gave up 3 bases and V 6 bases, and 8 bases lay outside the gene matches. This CDR3 has 16 amino acids.

This clonotype was picked up a small number of times. The chain carries TRBV25-1 and TRBJ1-5; D unclear. Germline loops: CDR1 MGHDK, CDR2 SYGVNS. The CDR3 consists of 14 residues. V lost 8 bases and J lost 2, with 13 bases in between. CDR3 bases: TGTGCCAGCGGCCCAGAGGCGGGCAATCAGCCCCAGCATTTT. Its protein product is CASGPEAGNQPQHF.

In its sample, this clonotype was seen a few times. The V gene is TRBV7-9, the J gene TRBJ2-7, with D perhaps matching TRBD1 (5 bases). Trimming cost V 7 bases and J 6 bases, with 10 bases left between them. This CDR3 region has 11 residues. Germline V gene sequence: CDR1 SEHNR, CDR2 FQNEAQ (reference sequence). CDR3 sequence: CASTQGSEQYF. The CDR3, as DNA: TGTGCCAGCACCCAGGGTAGCGAGCAGTACTTC.

The CDR3 is CATSGPPRGGGPVGSTDTQYF. The DNA of the CDR3 is TGTGCCACCAGCGGTCCCCCTCGTGGAGGAGGGCCAGTGGGAAGCACAGATACGCAGTATTTT. V gene TRBV15 combines with J gene TRBJ2-3, with a possible D match to TRBD2 (6 bases). CDR1 is LNHNV and CDR2 is YYDKDF in the germline V gene (reference sequence). The CDR3 is 21 residues long. Trimming left V 5 bases short and J 0 bases short, with 30 bases between.

About this clonotype itself: No conserved phenylalanine or tryptophan is present at the end of the CDR3, so a read error is the likely explanation. CDR3 protein: CAWSVRGGGANTEAFS. The CDR3 DNA reads TGTGCCTGGAGTGTACGGGGAGGGGGCGCGAACACTGAAGCTTTCTCT. The chain carries TRBV30 and TRBJ1-1, with 7 bases that match TRBD1. Germline loops: CDR1 GTSNPN, CDR2 SVGIG (reference sequence). The CDR3 is 16 amino acids. Trimming at V came to 0 bases and at J to 1 base, leaving 8 bases not matched to a gene.